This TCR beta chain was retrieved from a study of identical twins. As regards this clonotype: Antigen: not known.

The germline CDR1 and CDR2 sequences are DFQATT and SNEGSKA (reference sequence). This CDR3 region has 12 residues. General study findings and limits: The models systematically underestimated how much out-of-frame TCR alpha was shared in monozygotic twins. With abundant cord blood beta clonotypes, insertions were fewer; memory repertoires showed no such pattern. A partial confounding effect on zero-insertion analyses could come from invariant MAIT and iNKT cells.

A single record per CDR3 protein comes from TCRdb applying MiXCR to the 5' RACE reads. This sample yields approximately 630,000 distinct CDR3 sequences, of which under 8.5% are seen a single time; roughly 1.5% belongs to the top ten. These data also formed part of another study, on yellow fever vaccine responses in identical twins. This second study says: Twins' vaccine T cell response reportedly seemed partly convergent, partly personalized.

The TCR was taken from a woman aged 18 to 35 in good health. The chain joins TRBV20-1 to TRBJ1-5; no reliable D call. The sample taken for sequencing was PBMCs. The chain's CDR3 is CSVKNSNQPQHF. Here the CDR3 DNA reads TGCAGCGTCAAGAATAGCAATCAGCCCCAGCATTTT.